This T cell receptor beta chain was obtained from a study of T cells expressing NK-cell markers. Study as a whole: Each TCR beta repertoire originated in sorted T cells that were CD3+CD56+NKG2C+, CD3+CD56+NKG2C- or CD3+CD56-NKG2C+. Points from the study as a whole: There remained a lack of clarity about HCMV specificity of expanded NKG2C+ T cell clones. For four donors, these clonotypes were likewise the leading ones in the CD3+CD56-NKG2C+ fraction.

As to this clonotype: Its antigen is not identified.

The germline CDR1 and CDR2 sequences are MNHNS and SASEGT. This CDR3 has 15 amino acids. It was by 5'RACE template switching with UMIs that TCR beta cDNA was made. With the 5' RACE reads reprocessed, TCRdb shows one record per CDR3 protein and no DNA. The sample table sets out about 110,000 distinct CDR3 sequences. Sequences were obtained from blood T cells: a sorted CD56 or NKG2C T cell subset, CD4+ or CD8+ T cells, or bulk PBMC T cells (not recorded which). The receptor comes from a woman between 18 and 70 years old in good health. This chain uses TRBV6-1 with TRBJ2-7; checking the TCRdb D call of TRBD2 is not possible without DNA. The CDR3 loop reads CASSVKGGDPYEQYF.